This T cell receptor beta chain was documented in a study of T cell responses to AZD1222 COVID-19 vaccine. Background on the study: Samples with a second dose at about 4 or about 12 weeks were pooled together.

This CDR3 is 14 amino acids long. With 7 bases clipped from V and 0 bases from J, the junction kept 3 bases outside the gene matches. Per the germline V gene, CDR1 is SNHLY and CDR2 is FYNNEI. Whole-study findings and limits: AZD1222 recipients seropositive at baseline numbered only six.

Clones were sequenced by immunoSEQ multiplex PCR, and TCRdb holds only the in-frame ones, with some missing. The sample includes roughly 100,000 clones, 93% of them seen just once. This clone has just one count. What it binds is not known. Sequencing used peripheral blood, obtained on day 0 of AZD1222 vaccination. The clonotype originates from an adult in good health. The V and J genes are TRBV2 and TRBJ2-4, with 7 bases fitting TRBD2. Written as DNA, the CDR3 is TGTGCCAGCATTAGCGGGCTAGCCAAAAACATTCAGTACTTC. Translation gives CASISGLAKNIQYF.